The table lists the clone carrying this T cell receptor (beta chain) with a few counts. This entry is derived from a study of technical replicates of blood from four donors. Trimming shortened V by 1 base and J by 3 bases, and 10 bases separated the two germline ends. There are 15 residues in the CDR3. The germline V gene encodes CDR1 SNHLY and CDR2 FYNNEI. TCRdb keeps only in-frame clones here, not all; method: immunoSEQ multiplex PCR. The sample has tens of thousands of clones, 70% to 90% seen once. V usage is TRBV2 and J usage is TRBJ1-5; a weak D match, TRBD1 (6 bases). The sequence was obtained from a human donor in good health. Some clones in this sample may be carry-over from other donors' samples. The sample consisted of PBMCs. CDR3 nucleotides: TGTGCCAGCAGTGAAGGCAGGGGTACCAATCAGCCCCAGCATTTT. Residues: CASSEGRGTNQPQHF.